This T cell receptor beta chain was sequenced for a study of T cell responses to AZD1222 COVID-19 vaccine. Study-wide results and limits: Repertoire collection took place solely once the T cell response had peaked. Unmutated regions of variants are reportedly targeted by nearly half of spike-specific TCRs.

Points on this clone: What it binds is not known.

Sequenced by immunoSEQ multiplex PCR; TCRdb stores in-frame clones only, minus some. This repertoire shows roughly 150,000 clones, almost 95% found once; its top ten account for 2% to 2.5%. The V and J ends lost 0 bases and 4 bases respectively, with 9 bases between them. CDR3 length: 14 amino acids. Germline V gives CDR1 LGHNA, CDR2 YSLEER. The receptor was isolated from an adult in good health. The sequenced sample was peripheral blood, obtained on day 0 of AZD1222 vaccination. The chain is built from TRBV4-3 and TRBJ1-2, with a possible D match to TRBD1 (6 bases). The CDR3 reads CASSQEGGPYGYTF. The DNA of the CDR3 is TGCGCCAGCAGCCAAGAAGGGGGGCCCTATGGCTACACCTTC.